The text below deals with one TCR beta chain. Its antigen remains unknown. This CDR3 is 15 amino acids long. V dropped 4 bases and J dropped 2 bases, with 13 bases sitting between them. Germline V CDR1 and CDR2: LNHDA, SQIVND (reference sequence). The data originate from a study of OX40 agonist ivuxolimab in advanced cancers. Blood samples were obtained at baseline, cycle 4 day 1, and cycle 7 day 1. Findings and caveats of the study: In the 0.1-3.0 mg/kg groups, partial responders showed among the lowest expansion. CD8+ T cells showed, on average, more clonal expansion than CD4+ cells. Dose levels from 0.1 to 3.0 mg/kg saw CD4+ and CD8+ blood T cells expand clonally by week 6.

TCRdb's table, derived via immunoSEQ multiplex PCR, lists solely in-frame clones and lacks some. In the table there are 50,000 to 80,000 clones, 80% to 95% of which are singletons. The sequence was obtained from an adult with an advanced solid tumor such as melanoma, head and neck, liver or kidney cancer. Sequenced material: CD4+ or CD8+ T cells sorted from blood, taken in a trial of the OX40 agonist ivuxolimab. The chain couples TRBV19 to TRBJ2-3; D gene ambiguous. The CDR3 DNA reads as TGTGCCAGTAGTACCCCCAGCGAGTCCACAGATACGCAGTATTTT. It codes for CASSTPSESTDTQYF.